Listed here are 18 T cell receptor beta chains from one sample, sequenced in a study of cytomegalovirus exposure and HLA in healthy donors. Vbeta (60) and Jbeta (13) primers were used in the PCR. Sequencing used immunoSEQ multiplex PCR; TCRdb keeps in-frame clones, though not all of them. Of about 160,000 clones in the sample, about 80% are singletons; the top ten hold 8.5% to 10%. Sequencing input: PBMCs. The origin of the receptors is a man younger than 35 in good health and CMV-seropositive.

The J gene is TRBJ2-7, the V gene TRBV14; the match to TRBD1 covers 8 bases. Trimming cost V 0 bases and J 8 bases; bases outside gene matches: 9. Germline loops: CDR1 SGHDN, CDR2 FVKESK. There are 15 residues in the CDR3. The CDR3 sequence is CASSQDLAGGRKQYF. CDR3 bases: TGTGCCAGCAGCCAAGACCTGGCAGGGGGCCGTAAGCAGTACTTC.

J is TRBJ1-2 and V is TRBV27, with D tentatively TRBD1 (5 bases). From germline, CDR1 is MNHEY and CDR2 SMNVEV (reference sequence). With 5 bases removed from V and 8 bases from J, the gap between germline ends came to 18 bases. The CDR3 consists of 14 residues. The CDR3 here is CASSVFEGAGGYTF. As DNA, the CDR3 is TGTGCCAGCAGTGTGTTTGAAGGGGCAGGGGGCTACACCTTC.

The J gene is TRBJ2-7, the V gene TRBV5-1, with 8 bases fitting TRBD1. The V and J ends lost 0 bases and 4 bases, in that order; junction bases with no gene match: 6. Germline V gene lookup returns CDR1 SGHRS and CDR2 YFSETQ. This CDR3 region has 15 residues. The CDR3 bases are TGCGCCAGCAGCTTGGCAGGGGGCCTTTTTTACGAGCAGTACTTC. Amino acid sequence: CASSLAGGLFYEQYF.

This sequence joins TRBV11-1 and TRBJ1-1, with D maybe TRBD1 (6 bases). V shed 5 bases and J shed 0 bases, with 19 bases lying between them. Germline V CDR1 and CDR2: SGHAT, FQDESV (reference sequence). This CDR3 spans 17 amino acids. CDR3 loop: CASSPPPGQEMNTEAFF. The CDR3 nucleotides are TGTGCCAGCAGCCCACCACCGGGACAAGAAATGAACACTGAAGCTTTCTTT.

Regarding this clone: The germline gene is not matched at one end of the junction; a read error may be the cause. The sample contains more than one DNA sequence encoding this CDR3. The chain recombines TRBV7-9 with TRBJ1-2, with D perhaps matching TRBD1 (6 bases). The CDR3 has 16 amino acids. The V gene's germline CDR1 is SEHNR and CDR2 FQNEAQ (reference sequence). CDR3 DNA: TGCGCCAGCAGCCAAGATATGAGGGGGTCCGGGGATGGCTACACCTTC. It is translated as CASSQDMRGSGDGYTF.

Comment on this clone: One end of the junction is discordant with germline, which a read error may explain. The genes are TRBV7-9 and TRBJ2-7, with 11 bases fitting TRBD2. The germline V gene encodes CDR1 SEHNR and CDR2 FQNEAQ (reference sequence). This CDR3 spans 15 amino acids. The chain's CDR3 is CSSSLELAGVGEQYF. The CDR3 DNA reads TGTTCCAGCAGCTTAGAACTAGCGGGAGTTGGAGAGCAGTACTTC. The full variable domain, completed using reference TRBV7-9 and TRBJ2-7, is DTGVSQNPRHKITKRGQNVTFRCDPISEHNRLYWYRQTLGQGPEFLTYFQNEAQLEKSRLLSDRFSAERPKGSFSTLEIQRTEQGDSAMYLCSSSLELAGVGEQYFGPGTRLTVT.

The CDR3 DNA sequence: TGTGCCAGCAGCTTACAGGGGGGGGTTTCTGAAGCTTTCTTT. It specifies CASSLQGGVSEAFF. V usage is TRBV5-4 and J usage is TRBJ1-1, with 8 bases lining up with TRBD1. The CDR3 runs 14 residues. CDR1 and CDR2 (germline): SGHNT, YYREEE (reference sequence). Losses at the gene ends were 2 bases for V and 6 bases for J; bases not matched to a gene: 6. The full variable domain, its missing parts supplied by reference TRBV5-4 and TRBJ1-1, is ETGVTQSPTHLIKTRGQQVTLRCSSQSGHNTVSWYQQALGQGPQFIFQYYREEENGRGNFPPRFSGLQFPNYSSELNVNALELDDSALYLCASSLQGGVSEAFFGQGTRLTVV.

On this clone itself: Other nucleotide sequences from this sample produce the same CDR3. This chain uses TRBV5-1 with TRBJ2-7, with 11 nucleotides matching TRBD1. Germline V gene data show CDR1 as SGHRS and CDR2 as YFSETQ. The length of the CDR3 is 15 residues. Germline trimming cut 4 bases from V and 4 bases from J; bases unmatched to any gene: 7. The CDR3 is CASSQTGTGGYEQYF. The CDR3 DNA follows: TGCGCCAGCAGCCAAACCGGGACAGGGGGGTACGAGCAGTACTTC.

The chain has TRBV11-1 and TRBJ1-2; 9 positions agree with TRBD1. This CDR3 region has 15 residues. Trimming removed 1 base from V and 4 bases from J; junction bases left unmatched: 4. The germline V gene has CDR1 SGHAT and CDR2 FQDESV (reference sequence). This CDR3 is CASSLGQGDGYGYTF. CDR3 DNA sequence: TGTGCCAGCAGCTTAGGACAGGGGGACGGCTATGGCTACACCTTC. Combining the CDR3 with reference TRBV11-1 and TRBJ1-2 gives the whole variable domain EAEVAQSPRYKITEKSQAVAFWCDPISGHATLYWYRQILGQGPELLVQFQDESVVDDSQLPKDRFSAERLKGVDSTLKIQPAELGDSAMYLCASSLGQGDGYGYTFGSGTRLTVV.

This chain joins TRBV27 and TRBJ2-1; 7 nucleotides match TRBD2. The trim removed 7 bases at V and 3 bases at J, leaving 12 bases unmatched. CDR1 is MNHEY and CDR2 is SMNVEV in the germline V gene (reference sequence). The CDR3 totals 16 residues. Written as DNA, the CDR3 is TGTGCCAGCAAACCTTGGCGGGAGAAGGACTACAATGAGCAGTTCTTC. Translation: CASKPWREKDYNEQFF.

The chain combines TRBV27 with TRBJ1-2; 8 bases fit TRBD1. V shed 6 bases, J shed 4 bases, and the junction held 4 bases outside the gene matches. From germline, CDR1 is MNHEY and CDR2 SMNVEV (reference sequence). The CDR3 has 13 amino acids. CDR3 in amino acids: CASSLGQGYGYTF. The CDR3 DNA follows: TGTGCCAGCAGCCTAGGACAGGGCTATGGCTACACCTTC.

This chain connects TRBV7-9 to TRBJ1-3, with 10 bases identical to TRBD1. The length of the CDR3 is 17 residues. The V and J ends lost 2 bases and 1 base, in that order; junction bases with no gene match: 5. Germline-derived CDR1 and CDR2 are SEHNR and FQNEAQ (reference sequence). CDR3 nucleotides: TGTGCCAGCAGCTTAACTCGGACAGGGGGTTCTGGAAACACCATATATTTT. Encoded protein: CASSLTRTGGSGNTIYF. Variable domain in full (rest from reference TRBV7-9 and TRBJ1-3): DTGVSQNPRHKITKRGQNVTFRCDPISEHNRLYWYRQTLGQGPEFLTYFQNEAQLEKSRLLSDRFSAERPKGSFSTLEIQRTEQGDSAMYLCASSLTRTGGSGNTIYFGEGSWLTVV.

This clone came up once. The chain combines TRBV7-9 with TRBJ2-7; 8 bases align to TRBD2. This CDR3 comprises 19 residues. Germline V gene sequence: CDR1 SEHNR, CDR2 FQNEAQ (reference sequence). V was pared by 1 base and J by 1 base, with 15 bases of the junction left unmatched. CDR3 residues: CASSLGVKGVAGRSYEQYF. The CDR3 DNA follows: TGTGCCAGCAGCTTAGGGGTGAAGGGGGTAGCGGGGAGATCCTACGAGCAGTACTTC.

The V and J genes are TRBV19 and TRBJ1-1, with a tentative D call TRBD1 (5 bases). Deletions cut 2 bases from V and 3 bases from J, with 10 bases between. Looked up from germline, CDR1 is LNHDA and CDR2 is SQIVND (reference sequence). This CDR3 has 14 amino acids. The CDR3 here is CASSIWGEDTEAFF. The CDR3 region has the DNA TGTGCCAGTAGTATATGGGGCGAGGACACTGAAGCTTTCTTT.

V gene TRBV5-4 combines with J gene TRBJ1-5; D unresolved. V was shortened by 1 base and J by 7 bases, with 9 bases between the two germline ends. Germline V gene sequence: CDR1 SGHNT, CDR2 YYREEE (reference sequence). This CDR3 comprises 13 residues. This CDR3 is CASSLLVSQPQHF. The CDR3 region has the DNA TGTGCCAGCAGCTTGCTGGTAAGCCAGCCCCAGCATTTT.

V gene TRBV5-6 combines with J gene TRBJ1-1, with 8 bases aligning to TRBD1. Per germline, CDR1 SGHDT and CDR2 YYEEEE. The CDR3 is 13 residues long. With 5 bases clipped from V and 5 bases from J, the junction kept 5 bases outside the gene matches. In DNA, the CDR3 is TGTGCCAGCAGGCCAAGGACAGGGACTGAAGCTTTCTTT. It is translated as CASRPRTGTEAFF.

This chain uses TRBV15 with TRBJ2-3; 13 bases are shared with TRBD2. Germline CDR1 reads LNHNV; CDR2 reads YYDKDF (reference sequence). The CDR3 is 17 residues long. Trimming at V came to 3 bases and at J to 5 bases, leaving 8 bases not matched to a gene. The CDR3 here is CATSSPGLAGVQDTQYF. The DNA of the CDR3 is TGTGCCACCAGCAGCCCAGGACTAGCGGGAGTTCAAGATACGCAGTATTTT.

V and J are TRBV7-6 and TRBJ2-1, with D maybe TRBD2 (6 bases). Germline V gene sequence: CDR1 SGHVS, CDR2 FNYEAQ. The CDR3 covers 17 residues. V lost 0 bases and J lost 3, with 15 bases in between. For the CDR3, the DNA is TGTGCCAGCAGCTTAGCGCGGGGCGGGGCCTTCTACAATGAGCAGTTCTTC. Residues: CASSLARGGAFYNEQFF.